This T cell receptor (beta chain) was recovered during a study of CD8 T cells in ankylosing spondylitis. Study results and limitations: Characteristic of ankylosing spondylitis blood, it appeared, was a TCR beta motif comprising about eight highly homologous variants. In ankylosing spondylitis patients, matched synovial fluid reportedly showed significant enrichment of disease-linked clones. Earlier work had already found some motif variants in reactive arthritis synovial fluid and blood. In peripheral blood, disease-linked CD8+ clones occurred at relatively low frequencies.

This clonotype has a count of ten or more. Its specificity is not known. In making TCR beta libraries, quantitative 5'-RACE with molecular barcodes was used. MiXCR was run by TCRdb on the 5' RACE reads, yielding one entry per CDR3 protein. Of some 450,000 distinct CDR3 sequences listed, about a sixth were seen once; the top ten hold over 0.9%. This CDR3 is 13 amino acids long. Germline trimming cut 7 bases from V and 3 bases from J; bases unmatched to any gene: 5. The V gene's germline CDR1 is DFQATT and CDR2 SNEGSKA (reference sequence). This chain joins TRBV20-1 and TRBJ1-3; 8 nucleotides align to TRBD1. This receptor was identified in a male donor with ankylosing spondylitis. The sample comprised blood, either unsorted or a sorted T cell fraction (not recorded which). The CDR3 loop reads CSVRGLNGNTIYF. In DNA form, the CDR3 reads TGCAGTGTCAGGGGGCTGAATGGAAACACCATATATTTT.